The clone carrying this TCR beta chain was observed a handful of times. Unique molecular identifiers tagged the TCR beta cDNA libraries. Each CDR3 protein gets one entry after TCRdb re-called the PCR reads with MiXCR. The data show under 900,000 distinct CDR3 sequences, approximately 53% seen once. This record comes from a study of post-analysis software for immune sequencing data. Specimen: blood. This TCR was recovered from a girl between 10 and 17 years old with multiple sclerosis.

CDR3 in amino acids: CASSAGGWETQYF. The CDR3 DNA sequence: TGTGCCAGCAGCGCGGGGGGTTGGGAGACCCAGTACTTC. This sequence joins TRBV9 and TRBJ2-7; 7 bases fit TRBD2. The end of the DNA aligns better with TRBJ2-5, so the J call may be wrong. This CDR3 has 13 residues. Germline lookup yields CDR1 SGDLS and CDR2 YYNGEE.